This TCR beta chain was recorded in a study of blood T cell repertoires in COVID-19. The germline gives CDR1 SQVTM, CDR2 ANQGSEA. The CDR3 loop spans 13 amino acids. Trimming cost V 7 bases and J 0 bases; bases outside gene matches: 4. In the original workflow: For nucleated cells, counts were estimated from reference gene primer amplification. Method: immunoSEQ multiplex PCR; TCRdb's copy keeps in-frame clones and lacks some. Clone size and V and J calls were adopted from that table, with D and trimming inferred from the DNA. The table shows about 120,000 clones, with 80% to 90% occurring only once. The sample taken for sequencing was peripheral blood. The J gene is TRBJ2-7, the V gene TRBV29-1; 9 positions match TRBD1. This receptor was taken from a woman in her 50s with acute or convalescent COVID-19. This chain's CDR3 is CSGRDRASYEQYF. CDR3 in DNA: TGCAGCGGCCGGGACAGGGCCTCCTACGAGCAGTACTTC.